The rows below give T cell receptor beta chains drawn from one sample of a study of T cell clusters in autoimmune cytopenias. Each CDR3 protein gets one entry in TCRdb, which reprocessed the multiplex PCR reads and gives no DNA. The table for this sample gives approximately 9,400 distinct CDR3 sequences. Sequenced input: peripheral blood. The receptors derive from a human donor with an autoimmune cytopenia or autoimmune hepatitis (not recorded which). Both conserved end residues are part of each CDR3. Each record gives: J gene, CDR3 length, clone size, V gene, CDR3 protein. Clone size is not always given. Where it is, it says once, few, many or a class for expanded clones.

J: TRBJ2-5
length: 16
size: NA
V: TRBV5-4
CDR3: CASSLGAGGRGETQYF

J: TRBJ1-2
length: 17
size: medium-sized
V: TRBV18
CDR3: CASSPPGQGDGNYGYTF

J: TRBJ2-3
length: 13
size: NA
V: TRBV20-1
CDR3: CSASGGGADTQYF

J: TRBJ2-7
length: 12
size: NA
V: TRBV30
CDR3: CAWSPTGSEQYF

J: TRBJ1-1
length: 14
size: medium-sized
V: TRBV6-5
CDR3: CASRATVMNTEAFF

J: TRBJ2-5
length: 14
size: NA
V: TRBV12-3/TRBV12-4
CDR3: CASRPTSDQETQYF

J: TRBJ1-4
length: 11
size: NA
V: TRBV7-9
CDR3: CASTSDEKLFF

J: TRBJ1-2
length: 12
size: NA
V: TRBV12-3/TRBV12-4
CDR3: CASSLGRYGYTF

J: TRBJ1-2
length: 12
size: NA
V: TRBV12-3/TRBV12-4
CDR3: CASSPSGRGYTF

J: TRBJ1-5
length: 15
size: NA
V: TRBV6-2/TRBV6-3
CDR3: CASSWTGAGNQPQHF

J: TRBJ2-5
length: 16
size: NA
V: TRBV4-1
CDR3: CASSQVPAVSQETQYF

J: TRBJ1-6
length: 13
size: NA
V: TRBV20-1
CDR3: CSARQVDNSPLHF

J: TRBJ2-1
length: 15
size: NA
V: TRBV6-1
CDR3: CASRGRDRDLDEQFF

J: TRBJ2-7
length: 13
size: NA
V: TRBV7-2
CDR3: CASQAGGAYEQYF

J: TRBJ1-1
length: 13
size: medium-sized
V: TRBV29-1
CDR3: CSVAGPVNTEAFF

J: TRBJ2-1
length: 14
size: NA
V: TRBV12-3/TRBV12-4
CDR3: CASSGTGIYNEQFF

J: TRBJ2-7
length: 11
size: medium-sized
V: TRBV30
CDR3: CACTRGYEQYF

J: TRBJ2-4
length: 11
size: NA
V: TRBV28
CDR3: CASSLTGAQYF

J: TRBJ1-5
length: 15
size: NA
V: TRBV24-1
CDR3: CATSDGGAGSQPQHF

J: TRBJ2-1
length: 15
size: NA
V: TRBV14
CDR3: CASSQAGGPHNEQFF

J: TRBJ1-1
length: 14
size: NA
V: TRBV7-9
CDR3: CASSLSPGAAEAFF

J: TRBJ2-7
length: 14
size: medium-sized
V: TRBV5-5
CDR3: CASSLATGGYEQYF

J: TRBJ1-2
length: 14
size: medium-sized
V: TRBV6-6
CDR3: CASTHRAENYGYTF

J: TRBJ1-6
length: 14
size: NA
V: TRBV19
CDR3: CATSGVGYNSPLHF

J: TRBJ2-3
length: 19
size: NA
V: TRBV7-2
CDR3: CASSLVTVPSGSMSYTQYF

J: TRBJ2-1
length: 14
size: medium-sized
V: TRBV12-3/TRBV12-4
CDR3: CASSRRTAYNEQFF

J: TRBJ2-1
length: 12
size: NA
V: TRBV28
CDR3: CASRGPLGEQFF

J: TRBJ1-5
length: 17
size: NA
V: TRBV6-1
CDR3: CASSEERPEYSNQPQHF

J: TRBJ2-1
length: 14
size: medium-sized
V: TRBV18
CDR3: CASSSSTGRNEQFF

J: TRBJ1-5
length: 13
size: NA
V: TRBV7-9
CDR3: CASSLDLLEPQHF

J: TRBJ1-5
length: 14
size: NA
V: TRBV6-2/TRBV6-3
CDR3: CASKSPSVNQPQHF

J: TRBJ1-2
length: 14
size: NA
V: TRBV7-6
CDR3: CASGPGQGAYGYTF